This TCR beta chain comes out of a study of OX40 agonist ivuxolimab in advanced cancers. Study-wide points: With doses of 0.1-3.0 mg/kg, partial responders showed among the lowest clonal expansion.

Data came from immunoSEQ multiplex PCR; TCRdb stores just in-frame clones and leaves some out. The profile covers roughly 42,000 clones, with 86% appearing a single time and less than 15% taken by the ten largest. This clone has a single count. The antigen is not known. Unmatched junction bases numbered 9, after V lost 0 bases and J lost 5 bases. CDR3 length: 17 residues. Per the germline V gene, CDR1 is ENHRY and CDR2 is SYGVKD. V is TRBV10-3 and J is TRBJ2-2, with 7 bases matching TRBD2. This receptor was taken from an adult with an advanced solid tumor such as melanoma, head and neck, liver or kidney cancer. Material: CD4+ or CD8+ T cells sorted from blood, obtained in a trial of the OX40 agonist ivuxolimab. The CDR3: CAISESMYGGKTGELFF. The DNA for the CDR3 is TGTGCCATCAGTGAGTCGATGTACGGGGGGAAAACCGGGGAGCTGTTTTTT.